These 3 T cell receptor beta chains were all obtained from the same sample, sequenced in a study of cytomegalovirus exposure and HLA in healthy donors. With 60 Vbeta and 13 Jbeta primers, the PCR was carried out. TCRdb keeps only in-frame clones here, not all; method: immunoSEQ multiplex PCR. Of over 150,000 clones listed, 84% were seen once; the top ten hold under 1.5%. Material: PBMCs. These TCRs come from a girl aged 2 to 9 in good health and CMV-seropositive.

The gene calls are TRBV27 and TRBJ2-1; perhaps TRBD2 as D (6 bases). Germline CDR1 reads MNHEY; CDR2 reads SMNVEV (reference sequence). The CDR3 contains 17 residues. V lost 6 bases to trimming and J lost 4 bases, with 22 bases between them. The CDR3 sequence is CASRPARGGVGYNEQFF. For the CDR3, the DNA is TGTGCCAGCAGACCGGCGCGAGGAGGGGTAGGGTACAATGAGCAGTTCTTC.

This clone was seen more than once but under ten times. The genes are TRBV6-1 and TRBJ1-1, with D uncertain. Germline loops: CDR1 MNHNS, CDR2 SASEGT. The CDR3 is made up of 15 amino acids. Trimming pared 4 bases from V and 1 base from J, leaving 13 bases between. The CDR3 sequence is CASSVREYRNTEAFF. CDR3 DNA sequence: TGTGCCAGCAGTGTCCGCGAATACAGGAACACTGAAGCTTTCTTT.

This clone was counted between two and nine times. V gene TRBV4-2 combines with J gene TRBJ1-4, with D possibly matching TRBD1 (6 bases). From germline, CDR1 is LGHNA and CDR2 YNFKEQ. The CDR3 extends over 16 amino acids. The germline V and J ends were trimmed by 5 bases and 0 bases, with 13 bases remaining between them. The CDR3, as DNA: TGTGCCAGCAGCTCCTGGACAGTTGCAACTAATGAAAAACTGTTTTTT. This encodes CASSSWTVATNEKLFF.